One sample yielded the 18 T cell receptor beta chains listed below, sequenced in a study of human T cells and chemical hapten exposure. Documented time point: patch test 2, 6 weeks after DPC sensitization. Treatment noted: therapeutic diphenylcyclopropenone sensitization with weekly scalp DPC. TCRdb passed the RACE reads through MiXCR, listing each CDR3 protein once. In the table there are about 89,000 distinct CDR3 sequences, approximately 10% of which are singletons. The sample consisted of whole blood, taken in connection with sensitization to the hapten diphenylcyclopropenone (DPC). These receptors came from a middle-aged man with alopecia areata. Some clones in this sample may be carry-over from other donors' samples.

This clonotype was detected many times. CDR3: CASSLQGSNQPQHF. Here the CDR3 DNA reads TGTGCCAGCAGTTTACAGGGGAGCAATCAGCCCCAGCATTTT. The chain employs TRBV6-6 and TRBJ1-5; 7 bases fit TRBD1. Germline CDR1 MNHNY, CDR2 SVGAGI (reference sequence). V lost 4 bases to trimming and J lost 1 base; unmatched junction nucleotides: 1. The CDR3 contains 14 residues.

The chain is built from TRBV12-3 or TRBV12-4 and TRBJ2-5, with 7 bases fitting TRBD1. This CDR3 contains 13 residues. Germline trimming cut 5 bases from V and 2 bases from J; bases unmatched to any gene: 2. CDR3 in DNA: TGTGCCAGCAGTAGGGGACAGCAAGAGACCCAGTACTTC. It translates to CASSRGQQETQYF.

This clonotype was seen more than once but under ten times. The chain links TRBV29-1 to TRBJ2-1; 15 nucleotides agree with TRBD2. Germline V lookup: CDR1 SQVTM, CDR2 ANQGSEA. The CDR3 sequence is 18 residues long. V lost 0 bases to trimming and J lost 3 bases; unmatched junction nucleotides: 6. The CDR3 DNA sequence: TGCAGCGTTGAAGATCAGGGACTAGCGGGAGGAGGCTACAATGAGCAGTTCTTC. It specifies CSVEDQGLAGGGYNEQFF.

This clonotype has just a few counts. The rearrangement joins TRBV4-2 to TRBJ2-2, with TRBD2 identical over 13 bases. The CDR3 extends over 19 amino acids. V lost 3 bases, J lost 0 bases, and 7 bases stayed unmatched. From germline, CDR1 is LGHNA and CDR2 YNFKEQ. The CDR3 spells CASSQVQLAGGPNTGELFF. The DNA for the CDR3 is TGTGCCAGCAGCCAGGTGCAACTAGCGGGAGGGCCGAACACCGGGGAGCTGTTTTTT.

The J gene is TRBJ2-1, the V gene TRBV7-3; TRBD2 matches at 8 bases. The germline V gene has CDR1 SGHTA and CDR2 FQGTGA. The ends lost 1 base at V and 0 bases at J; junction bases unmatched: 14. The CDR3 length is 20 residues. Here the CDR3 DNA reads TGTGCCAGCAGCTTAATAAGGGGACTAGACCCGTGGAGCTCCTACAATGAGCAGTTCTTC. It specifies CASSLIRGLDPWSSYNEQFF.

This chain joins TRBV18 and TRBJ1-1; TRBD1 might be the D (6 bases). The V end lost 0 bases, the J end lost 3 bases, and 8 bases lay between the germline ends. From germline, CDR1 is KGHSH and CDR2 LQKENI. This CDR3 is 14 amino acids long. CDR3 protein: CASSPPNRDTEAFF. In nucleotides, the CDR3 is TGTGCCAGCTCACCACCGAACAGGGACACTGAAGCTTTCTTT. Variable domain in full (rest from reference TRBV18 and TRBJ1-1): NAGVMQNPRHLVRRRGQEARLRCSPMKGHSHVYWYRQLPEEGLKFMVYLQKENIIDESGMPKERFSAEFPKEGPSILRIQQVVRGDSAAYFCASSPPNRDTEAFFGQGTRLTVV.

This clonotype was seen more than once but under ten times. This chain uses TRBV20-1 with TRBJ2-1; TRBD2 matches 8 bases. The CDR3 loop spans 19 amino acids. The V gene's germline CDR1 is DFQATT and CDR2 SNEGSKA (reference sequence). Unmatched junction bases numbered 22, after V lost 5 bases and J lost 4 bases. DNA of the CDR3: TGCAGTGCTCCAGAGGGGCGGGAGGCGAGCCGGTTTTCTTACAATGAGCAGTTCTTC. It is translated as CSAPEGREASRFSYNEQFF.

J is TRBJ1-2 and V is TRBV11-3; TRBD1 is a possible D gene (5 bases). The length of the CDR3 is 12 residues. V dropped 6 bases and J dropped 6 bases, with 11 bases sitting between them. CDR1 and CDR2 from the germline V gene are SGHNT and YENEEA. DNA for the CDR3: TGTGCCAGCAGAGGCGACAGCCATGGCTACACCTTC. Amino acids: CASRGDSHGYTF.

Turning to this clonotype: This is likely a read error, given that the CDR3 carries no conserved phenylalanine or tryptophan at its end. The rearrangement links TRBV7-2 to TRBJ2-3; maybe TRBD1 (5 bases). CDR3 length: 14 residues. Germline assignment: CDR1 SGHTA and CDR2 FQGNSA. V was cut by 4 bases and J by 2 bases, with 10 bases left in between. CDR3: CASSSRQNTDTQYL. DNA for the CDR3: TGTGCCAGCAGCTCCAGACAGAACACAGATACGCAGTATTTG.

This clonotype was seen a handful of times. The chain is built from TRBV6-2 or TRBV6-3 and TRBJ2-4; TRBD2 is a possible D gene (6 bases). In germline, CDR1 is MNHEY, CDR2 SVGEGT. There are 16 residues in the CDR3. V gave up 8 bases and J gave up 4 bases, with 21 bases separating them. Here the CDR3 DNA reads TGTGCCAGCGGAACCCTAGCGTCTTGGCTAAAAAACATTCAGTACTTC. As protein: CASGTLASWLKNIQYF.

This clonotype was found a few times. The chain is built from TRBV12-3 or TRBV12-4 and TRBJ1-5, with D hard to call. V lost 6 bases, J lost 3 bases, and 12 bases lay in between. The CDR3 is 14 amino acids. The CDR3: CASRPGQLNQPQHF. CDR3 DNA: TGTGCCAGCAGGCCCGGGCAGCTCAATCAGCCCCAGCATTTT.

V and J are TRBV28 and TRBJ1-4, with 7 bases fitting TRBD1. The V and J ends lost 6 bases and 6 bases, in that order; junction bases with no gene match: 7. This CDR3 is built from 14 residues. Germline V gives CDR1 MDHEN, CDR2 SYDVKM. As DNA, the CDR3 is TGTGCCAGCAGCCAAGGGGGCGCAGATGAAAAACTGTTTTTT. This translates into CASSQGGADEKLFF.

The table lists this clonotype with a few counts. The chain uses TRBV12-3 or TRBV12-4 and TRBJ2-4; the match to TRBD2 covers 14 bases. J lost 9 bases, V lost 6 bases, and 7 bases had no gene match. CDR3 size: 15 residues. The CDR3 loop reads CASSSGLAGVSIQYF. The CDR3 bases are TGTGCCAGCAGCTCGGGACTAGCGGGAGTTAGCATTCAGTACTTC.

V and J are TRBV21-1 and TRBJ2-1; the D segment call TRBD1 is taken from the table without a DNA check. TRBV21-1 counts as a pseudogene. The CDR3 totals 15 residues. In nucleotides, the CDR3 is TGTGCCAGCAGCAAAAAACAGGGTTGGAACAATGAGCAGTTCTTC. Its protein is CASSKKQGWNNEQFF.

This clonotype was detected a few times. The rearrangement uses TRBV5-6 and TRBJ1-1; D uncertain. Germline V gene sequence: CDR1 SGHDT, CDR2 YYEEEE. This CDR3 contains 14 residues. The germline V and J ends were trimmed by 2 bases and 5 bases, with 13 bases remaining between them. The CDR3 loop reads CASSFSDSRTEAFF. The CDR3 bases are TGTGCCAGCAGCTTTTCCGATAGTAGGACTGAAGCTTTCTTT.

This chain links TRBV12-3 or TRBV12-4 with TRBJ1-5, with 9 bases identical to TRBD1. The CDR3 length is 15 residues. With 5 bases clipped from V and 7 bases from J, the junction kept 9 bases outside the gene matches. The CDR3 loop reads CASSPPGTGSQPQHF. The DNA of the CDR3 is TGTGCCAGCAGTCCGCCCGGGACAGGGAGCCAGCCCCAGCATTTT.

This clonotype was recorded a few times. V gene TRBV20-1 combines with J gene TRBJ2-2, with 16 bases that match TRBD2. Losses at the gene ends were 1 base for V and 4 bases for J; bases not matched to a gene: 12. The CDR3 is 20 residues long. The germline V gene encodes CDR1 DFQATT and CDR2 SNEGSKA (reference sequence). CDR3 sequence: CSARVAPGTSGRAGTGELFF. The DNA for the CDR3 is TGCAGTGCTAGAGTAGCCCCCGGGACTAGCGGGAGGGCGGGCACCGGGGAGCTGTTTTTT.

This clonotype was seen a few times. The gene calls are TRBV7-2 and TRBJ2-5; D is undetermined. The germline CDR1 and CDR2 sequences are SGHTA and FQGNSA. Trimming took 0 bases from V and 1 from J, leaving 12 bases between them. The CDR3 is 16 residues long. The chain's CDR3 is CASSLALGDAQETQYF. The DNA of the CDR3 is TGTGCCAGCAGCTTAGCTCTCGGCGACGCCCAAGAGACCCAGTACTTC.